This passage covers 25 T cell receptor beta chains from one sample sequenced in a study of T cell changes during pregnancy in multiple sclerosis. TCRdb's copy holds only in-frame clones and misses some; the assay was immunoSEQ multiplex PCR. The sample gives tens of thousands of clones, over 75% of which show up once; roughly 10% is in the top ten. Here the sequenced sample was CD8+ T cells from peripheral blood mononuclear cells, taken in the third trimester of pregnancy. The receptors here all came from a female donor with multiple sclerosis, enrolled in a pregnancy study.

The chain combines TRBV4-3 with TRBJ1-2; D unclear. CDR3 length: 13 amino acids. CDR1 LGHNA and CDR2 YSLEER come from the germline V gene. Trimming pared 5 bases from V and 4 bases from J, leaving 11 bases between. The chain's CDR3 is CASSTDTVYGYTF. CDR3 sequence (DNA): TGCGCCAGCAGCACCGACACAGTCTATGGCTACACCTTC.

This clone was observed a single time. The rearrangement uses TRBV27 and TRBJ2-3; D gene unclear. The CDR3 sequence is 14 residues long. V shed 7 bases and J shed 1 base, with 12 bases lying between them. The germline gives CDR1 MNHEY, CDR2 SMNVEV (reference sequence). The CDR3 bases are TGTGCCAGCATACCCGCCCTAGGCACAGATACGCAGTATTTT. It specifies CASIPALGTDTQYF.

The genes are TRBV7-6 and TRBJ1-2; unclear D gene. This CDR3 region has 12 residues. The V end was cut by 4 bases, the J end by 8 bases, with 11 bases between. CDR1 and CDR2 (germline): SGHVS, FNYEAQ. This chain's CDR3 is CASSSSSRGYTF. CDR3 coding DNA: TGTGCCAGCAGCTCGTCATCGCGGGGCTACACCTTC.

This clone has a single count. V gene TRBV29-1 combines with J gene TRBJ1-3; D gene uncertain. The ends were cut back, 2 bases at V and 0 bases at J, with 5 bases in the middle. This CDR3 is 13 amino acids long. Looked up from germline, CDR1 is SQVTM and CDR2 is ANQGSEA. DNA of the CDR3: TGCAGCGTTGAACAGATCTCTGGAAACACCATATATTTT. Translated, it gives CSVEQISGNTIYF.

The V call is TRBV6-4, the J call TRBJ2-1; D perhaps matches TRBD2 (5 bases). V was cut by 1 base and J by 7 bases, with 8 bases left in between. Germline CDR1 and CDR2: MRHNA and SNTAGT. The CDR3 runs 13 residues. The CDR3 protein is CASSDWTGNEQFF. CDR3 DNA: TGTGCCAGCAGTGACTGGACGGGAAATGAGCAGTTCTTC.

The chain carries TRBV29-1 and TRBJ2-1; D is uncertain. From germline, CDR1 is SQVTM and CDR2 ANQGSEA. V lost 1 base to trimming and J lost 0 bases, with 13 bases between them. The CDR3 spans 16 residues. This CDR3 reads CSVEGGDGRSYNEQFF. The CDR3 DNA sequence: TGCAGCGTTGAAGGTGGAGACGGCCGCTCCTACAATGAGCAGTTCTTC.

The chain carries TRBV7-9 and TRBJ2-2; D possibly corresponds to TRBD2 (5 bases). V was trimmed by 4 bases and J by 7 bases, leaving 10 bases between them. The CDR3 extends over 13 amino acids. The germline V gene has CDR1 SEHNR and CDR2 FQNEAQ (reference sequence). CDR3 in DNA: TGTGCCAGCAGCTCGGACTGGGGCGGGGAGCTGTTTTTT. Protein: CASSSDWGGELFF.

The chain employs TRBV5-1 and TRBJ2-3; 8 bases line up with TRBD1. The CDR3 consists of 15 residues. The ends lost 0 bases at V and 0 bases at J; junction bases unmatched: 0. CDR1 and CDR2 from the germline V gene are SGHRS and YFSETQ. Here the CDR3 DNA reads TGCGCCAGCAGCTTGGGGGACAGGAGCACAGATACGCAGTATTTT. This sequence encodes CASSLGDRSTDTQYF.

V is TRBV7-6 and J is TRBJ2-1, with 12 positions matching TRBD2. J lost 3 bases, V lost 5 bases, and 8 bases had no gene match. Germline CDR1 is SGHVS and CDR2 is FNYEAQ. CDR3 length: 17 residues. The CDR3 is CASSPWTSGALYNEQFF. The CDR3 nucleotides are TGTGCCAGCAGCCCATGGACTAGCGGGGCCCTCTACAATGAGCAGTTCTTC.

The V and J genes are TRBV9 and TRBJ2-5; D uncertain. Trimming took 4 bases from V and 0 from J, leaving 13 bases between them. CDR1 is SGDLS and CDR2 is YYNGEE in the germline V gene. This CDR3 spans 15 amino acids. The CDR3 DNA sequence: TGTGCCAGCAGCTCAACCCCCAGGTACCAAGAGACCCAGTACTTC. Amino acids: CASSSTPRYQETQYF. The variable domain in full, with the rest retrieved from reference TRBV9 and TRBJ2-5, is DSGVTQTPKHLITATGQRVTLRCSPRSGDLSVYWYQQSLDQGLQFLIQYYNGEERAKGNILERFSAQQFPDLHSELNLSSLELGDSALYFCASSSTPRYQETQYFGPGTRLLVL.

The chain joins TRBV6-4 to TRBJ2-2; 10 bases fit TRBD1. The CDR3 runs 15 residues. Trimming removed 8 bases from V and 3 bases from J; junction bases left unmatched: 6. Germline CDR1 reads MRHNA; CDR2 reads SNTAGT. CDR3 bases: TGTGCCAGCCGACGGACAGGGGGAGACACCGGGGAGCTGTTTTTT. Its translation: CASRRTGGDTGELFF.

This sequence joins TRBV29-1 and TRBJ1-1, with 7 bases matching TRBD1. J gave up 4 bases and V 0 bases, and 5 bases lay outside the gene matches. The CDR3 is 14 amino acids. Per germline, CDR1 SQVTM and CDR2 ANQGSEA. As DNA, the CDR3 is TGCAGCGTTGAAGATCAGGGACAGAGCACTGAAGCTTTCTTT. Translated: CSVEDQGQSTEAFF.

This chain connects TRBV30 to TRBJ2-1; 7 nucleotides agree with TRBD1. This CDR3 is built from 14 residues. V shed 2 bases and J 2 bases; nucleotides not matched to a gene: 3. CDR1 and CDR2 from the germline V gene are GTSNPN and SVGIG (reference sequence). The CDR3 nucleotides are TGTGCCTGGAGTTTCGGACAGGCCTACAATGAGCAGTTCTTC. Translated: CAWSFGQAYNEQFF. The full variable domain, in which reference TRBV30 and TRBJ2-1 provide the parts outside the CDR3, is SQTIHQWPATLVQPVGSPLSLECTVEGTSNPNLYWYRQAAGRGLQLLFYSVGIGQISSEVPQNLSASRPQDRQFILSSKKLLLSDSGFYLCAWSFGQAYNEQFFGPGTRLTVL.

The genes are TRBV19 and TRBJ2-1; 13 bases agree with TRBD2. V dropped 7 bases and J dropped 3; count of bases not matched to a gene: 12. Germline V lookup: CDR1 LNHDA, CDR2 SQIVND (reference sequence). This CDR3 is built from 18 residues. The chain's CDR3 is CASTQITSGRAGYNEQFF. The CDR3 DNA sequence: TGTGCCAGTACGCAGATTACTAGCGGGAGGGCCGGCTACAATGAGCAGTTCTTC.

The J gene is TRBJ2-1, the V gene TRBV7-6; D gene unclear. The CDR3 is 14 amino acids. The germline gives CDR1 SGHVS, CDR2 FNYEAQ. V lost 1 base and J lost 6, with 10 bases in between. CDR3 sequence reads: CASSLVVSSNEQFF. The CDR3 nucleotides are TGTGCCAGCAGCTTAGTAGTTAGCAGCAATGAGCAGTTCTTC.

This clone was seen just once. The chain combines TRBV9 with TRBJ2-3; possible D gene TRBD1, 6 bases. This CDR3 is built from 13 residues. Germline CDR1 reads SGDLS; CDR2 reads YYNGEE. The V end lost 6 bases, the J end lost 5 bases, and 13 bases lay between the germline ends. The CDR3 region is CASTPNREDTQYF. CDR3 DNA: TGTGCCAGCACCCCCAACAGGGAAGATACGCAGTATTTT.

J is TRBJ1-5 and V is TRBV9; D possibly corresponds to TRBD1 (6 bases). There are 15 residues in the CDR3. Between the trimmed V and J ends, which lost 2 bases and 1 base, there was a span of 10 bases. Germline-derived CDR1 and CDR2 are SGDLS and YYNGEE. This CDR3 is CASSVTGGSNQPQHF. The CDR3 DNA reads TGTGCCAGCAGCGTGACAGGAGGCAGCAATCAGCCCCAGCATTTT.

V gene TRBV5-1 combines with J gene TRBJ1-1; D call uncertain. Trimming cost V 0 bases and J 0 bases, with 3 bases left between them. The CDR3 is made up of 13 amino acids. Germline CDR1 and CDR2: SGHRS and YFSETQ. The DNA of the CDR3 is TGCGCCAGCAGCTTGGTAATGAACACTGAAGCTTTCTTT. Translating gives CASSLVMNTEAFF.

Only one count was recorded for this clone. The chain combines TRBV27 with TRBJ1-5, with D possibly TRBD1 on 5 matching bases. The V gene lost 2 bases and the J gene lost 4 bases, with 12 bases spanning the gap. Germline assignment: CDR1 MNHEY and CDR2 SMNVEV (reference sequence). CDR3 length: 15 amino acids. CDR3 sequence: CASSLSQGNNQPQHF. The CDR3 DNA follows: TGTGCCAGCAGTTTAAGCCAGGGAAATAATCAGCCCCAGCATTTT.

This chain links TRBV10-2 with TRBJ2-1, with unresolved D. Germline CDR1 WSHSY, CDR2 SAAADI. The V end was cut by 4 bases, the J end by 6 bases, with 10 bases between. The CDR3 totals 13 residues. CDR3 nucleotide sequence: TGCGCCAGCAGTGGGAGTAGCCCCAATGAGCAGTTCTTC. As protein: CASSGSSPNEQFF.

The CDR3 sequence: CASSPLRLLNTEAFF. The DNA for the CDR3 is TGTGCCAGCAGCCCGCTTCGGTTGCTGAACACTGAAGCTTTCTTT. The V and J genes are TRBV7-9 and TRBJ1-1; no reliable D call. The germline gives CDR1 SEHNR, CDR2 FQNEAQ (reference sequence). The V gene lost 5 bases and the J gene lost 0 bases, with 13 bases spanning the gap. This CDR3 is 15 amino acids long.

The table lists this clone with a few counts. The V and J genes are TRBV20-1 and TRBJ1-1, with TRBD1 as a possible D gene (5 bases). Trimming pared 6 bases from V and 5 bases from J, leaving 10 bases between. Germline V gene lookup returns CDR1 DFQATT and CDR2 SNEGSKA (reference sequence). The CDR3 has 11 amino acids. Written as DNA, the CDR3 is TGCAGTGCCTGGCGGGGGACTGAAGCTTTCTTT. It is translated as CSAWRGTEAFF.

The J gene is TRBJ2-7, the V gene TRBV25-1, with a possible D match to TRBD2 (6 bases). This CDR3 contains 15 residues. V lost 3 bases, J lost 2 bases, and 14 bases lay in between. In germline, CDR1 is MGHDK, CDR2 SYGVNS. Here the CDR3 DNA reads TGTGCCAGCAGTGACACCGGGACTGGTGCCTACGAGCAGTACTTC. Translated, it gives CASSDTGTGAYEQYF.

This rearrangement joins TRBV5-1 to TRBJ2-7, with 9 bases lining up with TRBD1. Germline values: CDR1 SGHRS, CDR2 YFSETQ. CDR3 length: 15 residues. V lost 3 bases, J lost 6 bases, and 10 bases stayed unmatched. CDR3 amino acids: CASSSVGTGSLEQYF. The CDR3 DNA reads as TGCGCCAGCAGCTCCGTCGGGACAGGGTCCCTCGAGCAGTACTTC.

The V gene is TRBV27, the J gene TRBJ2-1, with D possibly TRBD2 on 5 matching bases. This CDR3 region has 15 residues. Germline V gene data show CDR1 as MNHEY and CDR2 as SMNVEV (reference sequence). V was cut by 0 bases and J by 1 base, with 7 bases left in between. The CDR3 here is CASSLSGLSYNEQFF. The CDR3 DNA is TGTGCCAGCAGTTTATCCGGACTGTCCTACAATGAGCAGTTCTTC.